Described below is a single TCR beta chain sequence and its context. Its antigen is undetermined. Relative to the germline gene, one junction end is altered; a read error may explain this. Methods used by the authors: In papillary thyroid cancer, a distant-metastasis classifier was built using CDR3 differences across clinicopathological groups. With MiXCR, TCRdb reprocessed the PCR reads. V and J calls and clone size were set by TCRdb, not the authors. The sample holds some 23,000 clones, about a tenth seen once. The data were obtained in a study of metastatic and nonmetastatic thyroid tumors. Study at large: Repertoires of blood and of tissue (tumor or nodule) from malignant and benign thyroid patients were compared.

The study, taken as a whole, reports: Reports indicated that malignant thyroid tumors showed significantly higher TCR beta diversity than benign nodules did, in blood and tumor.

Thyroid surgery had not been preceded by any treatment in any patient. This TCR was recovered from a female donor with papillary thyroid cancer or a benign thyroid nodule (not recorded which). Some clones in this sample may be carry-over from other donors' samples. Material for sequencing was blood.

The CDR3 protein is CASGYSTSGGETQYF. CDR3 bases: TGTGCCAGCGGTTACTCTACTAGCGGGGGAGAGACCCAGTACTTC. The chain has TRBV6-5 and TRBJ2-5; 11 nucleotides agree with TRBD2. Germline CDR1 MNHEY, CDR2 SVGAGI. CDR3 length: 15 residues.